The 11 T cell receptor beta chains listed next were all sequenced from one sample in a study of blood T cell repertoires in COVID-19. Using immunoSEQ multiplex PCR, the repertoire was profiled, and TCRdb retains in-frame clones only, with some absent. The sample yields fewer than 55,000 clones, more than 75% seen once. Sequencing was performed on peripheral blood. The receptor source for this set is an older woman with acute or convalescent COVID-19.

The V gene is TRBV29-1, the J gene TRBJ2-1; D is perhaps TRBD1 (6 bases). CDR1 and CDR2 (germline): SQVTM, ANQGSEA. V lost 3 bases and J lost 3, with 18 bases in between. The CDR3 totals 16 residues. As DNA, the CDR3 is TGCAGCGTTGATAATTGGCCCGGACAGAGCTACAATGAGCAGTTCTTC. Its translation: CSVDNWPGQSYNEQFF.

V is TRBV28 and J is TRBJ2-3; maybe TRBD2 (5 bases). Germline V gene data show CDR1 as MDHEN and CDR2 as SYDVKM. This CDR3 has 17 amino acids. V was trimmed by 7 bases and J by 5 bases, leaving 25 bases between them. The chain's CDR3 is CASTRHGRSEGGDTQYF. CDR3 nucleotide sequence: TGTGCCAGCACCCGACACGGTCGTAGCGAAGGAGGAGATACGCAGTATTTT.

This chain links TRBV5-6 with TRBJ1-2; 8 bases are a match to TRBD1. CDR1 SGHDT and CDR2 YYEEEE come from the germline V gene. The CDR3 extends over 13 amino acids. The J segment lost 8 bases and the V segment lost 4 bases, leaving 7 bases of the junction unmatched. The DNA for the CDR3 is TGTGCCAGCAGCGGGACAGGCGCGGGGGGCTACACCTTC. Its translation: CASSGTGAGGYTF.

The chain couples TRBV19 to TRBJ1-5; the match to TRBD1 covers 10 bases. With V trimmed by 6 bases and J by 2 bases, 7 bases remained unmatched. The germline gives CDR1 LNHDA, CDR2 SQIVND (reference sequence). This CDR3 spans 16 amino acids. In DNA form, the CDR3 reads TGTGCCAGTAGAGAGACAGGGGGCTGGGGCAATCAGCCCCAGCATTTT. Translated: CASRETGGWGNQPQHF.

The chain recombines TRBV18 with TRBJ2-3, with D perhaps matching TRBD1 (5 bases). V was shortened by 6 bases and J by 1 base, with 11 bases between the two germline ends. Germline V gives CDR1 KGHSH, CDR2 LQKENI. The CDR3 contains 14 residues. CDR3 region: CASSGQGRTDTQYF. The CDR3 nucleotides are TGTGCCAGCTCTGGGCAGGGTCGCACAGATACGCAGTATTTT. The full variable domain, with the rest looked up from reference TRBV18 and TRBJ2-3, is NAGVMQNPRHLVRRRGQEARLRCSPMKGHSHVYWYRQLPEEGLKFMVYLQKENIIDESGMPKERFSAEFPKEGPSILRIQQVVRGDSAAYFCASSGQGRTDTQYFGPGTRLTVL.

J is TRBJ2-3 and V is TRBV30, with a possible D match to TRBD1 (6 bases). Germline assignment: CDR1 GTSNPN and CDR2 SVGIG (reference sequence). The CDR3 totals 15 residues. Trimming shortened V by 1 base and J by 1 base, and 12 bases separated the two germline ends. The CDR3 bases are TGTGCCTGGAGTGGGCAGGGGTCGCGCACAGATACGCAGTATTTT. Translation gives CAWSGQGSRTDTQYF.

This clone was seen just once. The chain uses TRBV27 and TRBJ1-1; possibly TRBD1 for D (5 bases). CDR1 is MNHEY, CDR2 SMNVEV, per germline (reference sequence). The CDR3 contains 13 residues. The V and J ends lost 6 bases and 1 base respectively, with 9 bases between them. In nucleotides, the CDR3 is TGTGCCAGCAGCGGGGGGGGGAACACTGAAGCTTTCTTT. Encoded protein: CASSGGGNTEAFF.

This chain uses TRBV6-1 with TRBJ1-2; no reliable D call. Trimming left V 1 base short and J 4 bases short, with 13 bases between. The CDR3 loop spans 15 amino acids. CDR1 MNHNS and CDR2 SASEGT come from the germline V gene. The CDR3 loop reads CASSEDTRVPYGYTF. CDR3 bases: TGTGCCAGCAGTGAAGATACTAGGGTCCCCTATGGCTACACCTTC.

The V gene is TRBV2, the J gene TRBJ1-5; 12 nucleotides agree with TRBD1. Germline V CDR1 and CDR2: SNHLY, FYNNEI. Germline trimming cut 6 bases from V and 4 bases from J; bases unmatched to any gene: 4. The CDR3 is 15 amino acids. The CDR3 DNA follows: TGTGCCAGCAGGGGACAGGGGGCTGTGAATCAGCCCCAGCATTTT. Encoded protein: CASRGQGAVNQPQHF.

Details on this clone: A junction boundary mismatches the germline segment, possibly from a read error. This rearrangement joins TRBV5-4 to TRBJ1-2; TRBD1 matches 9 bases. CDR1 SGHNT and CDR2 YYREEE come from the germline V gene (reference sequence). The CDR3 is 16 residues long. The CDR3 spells CASSRFTGGETLMSSF. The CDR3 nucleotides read TGTGCCAGCAGCAGATTCACAGGGGGCGAGACCTTAATGTCTTCTTTC.

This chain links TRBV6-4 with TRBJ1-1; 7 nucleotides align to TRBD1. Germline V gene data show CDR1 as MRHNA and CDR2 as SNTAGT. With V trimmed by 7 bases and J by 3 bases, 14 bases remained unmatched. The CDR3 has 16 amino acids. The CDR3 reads CASKRTGGEEDTEAFF. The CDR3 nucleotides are TGTGCCAGCAAAAGGACAGGTGGTGAGGAGGACACTGAAGCTTTCTTT.